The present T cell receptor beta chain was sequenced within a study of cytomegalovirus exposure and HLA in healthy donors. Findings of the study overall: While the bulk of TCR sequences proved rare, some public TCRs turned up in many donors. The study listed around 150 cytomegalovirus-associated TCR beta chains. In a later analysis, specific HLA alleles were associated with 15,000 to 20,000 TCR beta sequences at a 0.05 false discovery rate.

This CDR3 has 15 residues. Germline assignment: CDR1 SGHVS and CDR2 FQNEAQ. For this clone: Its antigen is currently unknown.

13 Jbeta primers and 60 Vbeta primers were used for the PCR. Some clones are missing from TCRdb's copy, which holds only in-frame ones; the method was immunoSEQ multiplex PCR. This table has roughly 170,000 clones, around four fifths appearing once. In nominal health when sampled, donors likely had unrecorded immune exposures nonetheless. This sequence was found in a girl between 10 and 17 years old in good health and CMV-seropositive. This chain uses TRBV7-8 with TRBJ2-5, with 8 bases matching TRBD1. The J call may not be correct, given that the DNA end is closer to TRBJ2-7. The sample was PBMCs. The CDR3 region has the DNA TGTGCCAGCAGAAATGGACAGGGCAATTCCTACGAGCAGTACTTC. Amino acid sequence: CASRNGQGNSYEQYF.